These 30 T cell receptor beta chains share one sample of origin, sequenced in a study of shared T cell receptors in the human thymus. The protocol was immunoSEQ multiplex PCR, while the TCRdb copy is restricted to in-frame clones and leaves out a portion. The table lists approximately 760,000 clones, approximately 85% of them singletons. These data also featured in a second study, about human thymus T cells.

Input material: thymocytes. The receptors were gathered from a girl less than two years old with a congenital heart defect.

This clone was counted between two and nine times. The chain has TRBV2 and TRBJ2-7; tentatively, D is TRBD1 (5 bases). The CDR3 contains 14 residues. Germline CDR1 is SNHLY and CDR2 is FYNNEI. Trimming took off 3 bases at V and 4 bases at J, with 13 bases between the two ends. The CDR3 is CASSEPGQVYEQYF. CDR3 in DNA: TGTGCCAGCAGTGAGCCCGGACAAGTGTACGAGCAGTACTTC.

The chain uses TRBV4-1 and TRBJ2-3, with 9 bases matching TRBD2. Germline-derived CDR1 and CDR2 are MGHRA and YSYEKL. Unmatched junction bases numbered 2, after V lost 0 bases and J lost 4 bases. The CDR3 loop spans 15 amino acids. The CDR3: CASSQDRGGADTQYF. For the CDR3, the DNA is TGCGCCAGCAGCCAAGATCGCGGGGGGGCAGATACGCAGTATTTT.

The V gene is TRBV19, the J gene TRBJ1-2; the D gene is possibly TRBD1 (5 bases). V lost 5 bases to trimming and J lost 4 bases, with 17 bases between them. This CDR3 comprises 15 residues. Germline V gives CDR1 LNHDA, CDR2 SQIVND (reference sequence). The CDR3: CASSPDTFSLYGYTF. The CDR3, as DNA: TGTGCCAGTAGTCCGGACACATTCTCCCTCTATGGCTACACCTTC. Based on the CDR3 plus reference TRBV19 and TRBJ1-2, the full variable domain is DGGITQSPKYLFRKEGQNVTLSCEQNLNHDAMYWYRQDPGQGLRLIYYSQIVNDFQKGDIAEGYSVSREKKESFPLTVTSAQKNPTAFYLCASSPDTFSLYGYTFGSGTRLTVV.

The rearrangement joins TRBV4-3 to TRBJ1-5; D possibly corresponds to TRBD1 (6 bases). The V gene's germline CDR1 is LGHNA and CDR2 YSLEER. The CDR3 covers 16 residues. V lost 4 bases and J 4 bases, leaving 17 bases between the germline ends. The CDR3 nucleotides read TGCGCCAGCAGCCCTACTGCGGGGGGCAGGAATCAGCCCCAGCATTTT. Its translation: CASSPTAGGRNQPQHF.

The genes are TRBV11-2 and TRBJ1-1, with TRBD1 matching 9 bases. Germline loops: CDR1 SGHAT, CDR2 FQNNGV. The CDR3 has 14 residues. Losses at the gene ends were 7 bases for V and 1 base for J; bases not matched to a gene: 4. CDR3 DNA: TGTGCCAGCAAACAGGGGGCGGAGAACACTGAAGCTTTCTTT. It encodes CASKQGAENTEAFF.

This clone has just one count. The CDR3 protein is CASSDGRGPPIGTEAFF. In DNA, the CDR3 is TGTGCCAGCAGCGACGGGAGGGGGCCTCCAATTGGCACTGAAGCTTTCTTT. This chain joins TRBV9 and TRBJ1-1, with TRBD1 identical over 7 bases. Germline V lookup: CDR1 SGDLS, CDR2 YYNGEE. The J segment lost 4 bases and the V segment lost 3 bases, leaving 15 bases of the junction unmatched. The CDR3 spans 17 residues.

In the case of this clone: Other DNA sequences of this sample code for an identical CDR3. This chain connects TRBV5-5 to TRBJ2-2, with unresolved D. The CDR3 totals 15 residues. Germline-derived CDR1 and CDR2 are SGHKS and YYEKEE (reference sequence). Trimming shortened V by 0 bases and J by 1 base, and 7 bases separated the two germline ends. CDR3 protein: CASSLARKNTGELFF. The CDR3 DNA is TGTGCCAGCAGCTTGGCCCGTAAGAACACCGGGGAGCTGTTTTTT.

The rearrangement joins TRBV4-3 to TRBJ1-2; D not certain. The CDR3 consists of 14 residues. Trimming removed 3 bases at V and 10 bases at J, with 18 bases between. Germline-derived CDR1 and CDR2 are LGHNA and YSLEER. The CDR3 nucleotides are TGCGCCAGCAGCCAGGGAGGAGTCCTCGGCGACTACACCTTC. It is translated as CASSQGGVLGDYTF.

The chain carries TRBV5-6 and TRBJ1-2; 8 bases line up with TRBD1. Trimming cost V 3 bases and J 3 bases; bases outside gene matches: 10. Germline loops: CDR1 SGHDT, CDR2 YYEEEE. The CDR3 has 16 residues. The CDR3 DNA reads TGTGCCAGCAGCTCGCAGACAGGGGCGGGGGACTATGGCTACACCTTC. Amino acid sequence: CASSSQTGAGDYGYTF. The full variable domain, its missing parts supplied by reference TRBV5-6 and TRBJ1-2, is DAGVTQSPTHLIKTRGQQVTLRCSPKSGHDTVSWYQQALGQGPQFIFQYYEEEERQRGNFPDRFSGHQFPNYSSELNVNALLLGDSALYLCASSSQTGAGDYGYTFGSGTRLTVV.

For the CDR3, the DNA is TGTGCCAGCAGTGACCAAATACAAAAAGAGGATTCACCCCTCCACTTT. Amino acid sequence: CASSDQIQKEDSPLHF. The J gene is TRBJ1-6, the V gene TRBV2; no clear D gene. Trimming took off 3 bases at V and 8 bases at J, with 17 bases between the two ends. Per the germline V gene, CDR1 is SNHLY and CDR2 is FYNNEI. This CDR3 contains 16 residues.

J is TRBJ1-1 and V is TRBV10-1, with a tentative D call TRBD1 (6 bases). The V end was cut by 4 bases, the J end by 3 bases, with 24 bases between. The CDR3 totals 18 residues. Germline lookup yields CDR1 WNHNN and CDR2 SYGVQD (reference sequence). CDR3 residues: CASSANIRDAKGDTEAFF. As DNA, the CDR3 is TGCGCCAGCAGTGCCAACATTCGGGACGCCAAGGGGGACACTGAAGCTTTCTTT.

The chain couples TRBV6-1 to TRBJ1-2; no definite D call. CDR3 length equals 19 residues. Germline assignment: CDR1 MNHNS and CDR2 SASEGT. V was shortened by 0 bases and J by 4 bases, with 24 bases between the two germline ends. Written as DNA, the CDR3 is TGTGCCAGCAGTGAAGCGGCGGGTAACAACAAGGCCCTTGGCTATGGCTACACCTTC. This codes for CASSEAAGNNKALGYGYTF.

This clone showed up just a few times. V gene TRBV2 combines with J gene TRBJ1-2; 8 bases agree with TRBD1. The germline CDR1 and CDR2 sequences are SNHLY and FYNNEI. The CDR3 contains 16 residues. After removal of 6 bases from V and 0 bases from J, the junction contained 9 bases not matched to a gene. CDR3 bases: TGTGCCAGCAGGGGCGGACAGGGTACAGCTAACTATGGCTACACCTTC. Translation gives CASRGGQGTANYGYTF.

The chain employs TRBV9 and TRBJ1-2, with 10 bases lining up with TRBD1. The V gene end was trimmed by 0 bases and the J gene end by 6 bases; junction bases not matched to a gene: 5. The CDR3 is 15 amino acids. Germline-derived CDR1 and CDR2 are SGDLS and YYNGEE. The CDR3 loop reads CASSVAGQGGNGYTF. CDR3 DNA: TGTGCCAGCAGCGTAGCAGGACAGGGGGGAAATGGCTACACCTTC.

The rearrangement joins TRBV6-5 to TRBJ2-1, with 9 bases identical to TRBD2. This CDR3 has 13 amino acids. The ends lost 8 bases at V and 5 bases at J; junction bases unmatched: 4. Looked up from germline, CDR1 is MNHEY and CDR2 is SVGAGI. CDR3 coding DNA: TGTGCCAGCTTTGCGGGGGGGGACAATGAGCAGTTCTTC. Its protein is CASFAGGDNEQFF.

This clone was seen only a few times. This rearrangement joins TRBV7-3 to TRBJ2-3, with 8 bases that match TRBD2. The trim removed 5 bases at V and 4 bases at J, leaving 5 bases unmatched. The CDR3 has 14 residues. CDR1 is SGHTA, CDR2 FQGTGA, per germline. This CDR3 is CASSTRGGPDTQYF. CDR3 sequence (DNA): TGTGCCAGCAGCACCCGGGGGGGCCCAGATACGCAGTATTTT.

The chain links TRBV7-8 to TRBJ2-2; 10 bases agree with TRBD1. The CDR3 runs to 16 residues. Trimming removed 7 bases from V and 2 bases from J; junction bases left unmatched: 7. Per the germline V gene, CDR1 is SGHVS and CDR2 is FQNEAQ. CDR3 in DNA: TGTGCCAGCAACAACGGACAGGGGGTTAACACCGGGGAGCTGTTTTTT. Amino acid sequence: CASNNGQGVNTGELFF. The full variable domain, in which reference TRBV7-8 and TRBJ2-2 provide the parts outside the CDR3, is GAGVSQSPRYKVAKRGQDVALRCDPISGHVSLFWYQQALGQGPEFLTYFQNEAQLDKSGLPSDRFFAERPEGSVSTLKIQRTQQEDSAVYLCASNNGQGVNTGELFFGEGSRLTVL.

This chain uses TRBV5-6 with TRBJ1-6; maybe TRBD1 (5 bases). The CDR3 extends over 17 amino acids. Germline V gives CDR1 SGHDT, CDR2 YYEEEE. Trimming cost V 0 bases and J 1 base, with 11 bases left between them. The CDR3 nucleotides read TGTGCCAGCAGCTTGGGCAGGGTTTCGTCCTATAATTCACCCCTCCACTTT. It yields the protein CASSLGRVSSYNSPLHF.

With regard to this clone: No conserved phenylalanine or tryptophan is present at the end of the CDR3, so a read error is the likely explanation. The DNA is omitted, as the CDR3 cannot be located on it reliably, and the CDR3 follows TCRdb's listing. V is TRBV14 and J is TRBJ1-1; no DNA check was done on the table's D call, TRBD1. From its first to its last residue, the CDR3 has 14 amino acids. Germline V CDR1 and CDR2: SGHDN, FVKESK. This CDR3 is CASSPKPWDSLTIG.

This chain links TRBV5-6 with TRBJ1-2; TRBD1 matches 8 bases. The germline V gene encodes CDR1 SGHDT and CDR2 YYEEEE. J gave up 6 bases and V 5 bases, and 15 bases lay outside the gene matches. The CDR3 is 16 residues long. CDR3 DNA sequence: TGTGCCAGCAGAGACCTCCTTCGGGCAGGGGGCAATGGCTACACCTTC. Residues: CASRDLLRAGGNGYTF.

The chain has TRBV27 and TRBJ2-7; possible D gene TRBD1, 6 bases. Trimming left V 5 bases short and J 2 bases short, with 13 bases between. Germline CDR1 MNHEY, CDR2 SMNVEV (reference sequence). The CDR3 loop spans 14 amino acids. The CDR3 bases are TGTGCCAGCAGTGATGGACAGTTACCCTACGAGCAGTACTTC. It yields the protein CASSDGQLPYEQYF.

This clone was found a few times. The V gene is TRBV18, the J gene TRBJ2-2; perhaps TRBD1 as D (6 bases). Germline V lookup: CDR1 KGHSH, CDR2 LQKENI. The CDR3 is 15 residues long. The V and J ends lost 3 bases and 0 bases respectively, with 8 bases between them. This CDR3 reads CASSPTGSNTGELFF. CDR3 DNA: TGTGCCAGCTCACCGACAGGATCGAACACCGGGGAGCTGTTTTTT.

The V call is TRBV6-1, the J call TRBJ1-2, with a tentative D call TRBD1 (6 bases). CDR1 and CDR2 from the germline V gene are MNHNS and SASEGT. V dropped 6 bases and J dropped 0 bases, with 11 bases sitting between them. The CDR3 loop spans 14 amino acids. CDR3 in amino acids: CASRTGPTNYGYTF. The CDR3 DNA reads TGTGCCAGCAGAACAGGGCCAACTAACTATGGCTACACCTTC.

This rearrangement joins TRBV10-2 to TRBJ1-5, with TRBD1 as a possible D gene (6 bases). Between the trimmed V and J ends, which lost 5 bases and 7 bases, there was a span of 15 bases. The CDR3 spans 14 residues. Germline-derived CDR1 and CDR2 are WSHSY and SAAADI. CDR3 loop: CASSKQGPGQPQHF. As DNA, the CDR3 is TGCGCCAGCAGTAAACAGGGCCCCGGGCAGCCCCAGCATTTT.

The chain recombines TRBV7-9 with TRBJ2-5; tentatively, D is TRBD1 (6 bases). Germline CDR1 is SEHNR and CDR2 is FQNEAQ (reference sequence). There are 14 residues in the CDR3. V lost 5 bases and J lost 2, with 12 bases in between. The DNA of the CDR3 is TGTGCCAGCAGCGTAAGAGGACAGCAAGAGACCCAGTACTTC. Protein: CASSVRGQQETQYF.

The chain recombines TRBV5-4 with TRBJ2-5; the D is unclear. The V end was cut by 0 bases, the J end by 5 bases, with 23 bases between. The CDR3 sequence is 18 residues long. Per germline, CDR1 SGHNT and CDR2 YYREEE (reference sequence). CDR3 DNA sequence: TGTGCCAGCAGCTTGGTTGGCCCAGGTAGTGGGCTGCAGGAGACCCAGTACTTC. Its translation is CASSLVGPGSGLQETQYF. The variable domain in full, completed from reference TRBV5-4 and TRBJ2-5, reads ETGVTQSPTHLIKTRGQQVTLRCSSQSGHNTVSWYQQALGQGPQFIFQYYREEENGRGNFPPRFSGLQFPNYSSELNVNALELDDSALYLCASSLVGPGSGLQETQYFGPGTRLLVL.

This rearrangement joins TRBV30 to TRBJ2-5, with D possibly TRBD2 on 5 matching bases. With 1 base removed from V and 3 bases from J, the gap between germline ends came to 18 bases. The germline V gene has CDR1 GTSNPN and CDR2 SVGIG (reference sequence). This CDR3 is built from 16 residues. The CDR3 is CAWSDPLGSNEETQYF. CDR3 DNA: TGTGCCTGGAGTGATCCTCTAGGGAGTAATGAAGAGACCCAGTACTTC.

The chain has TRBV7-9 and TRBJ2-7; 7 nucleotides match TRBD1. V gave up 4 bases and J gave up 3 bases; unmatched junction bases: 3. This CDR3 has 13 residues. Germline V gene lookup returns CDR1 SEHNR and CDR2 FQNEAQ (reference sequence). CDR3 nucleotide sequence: TGTGCCAGCAGCTCGGGACAGTGCTACGAGCAGTACTTC. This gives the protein CASSSGQCYEQYF.

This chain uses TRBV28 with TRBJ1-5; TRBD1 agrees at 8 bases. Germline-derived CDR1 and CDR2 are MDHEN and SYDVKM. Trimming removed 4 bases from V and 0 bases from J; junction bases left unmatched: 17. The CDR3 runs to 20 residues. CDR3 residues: CASSYRFRQGQDNSNQPQHF. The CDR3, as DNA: TGTGCCAGCAGTTACCGTTTCCGACAGGGGCAGGATAATAGCAATCAGCCCCAGCATTTT.

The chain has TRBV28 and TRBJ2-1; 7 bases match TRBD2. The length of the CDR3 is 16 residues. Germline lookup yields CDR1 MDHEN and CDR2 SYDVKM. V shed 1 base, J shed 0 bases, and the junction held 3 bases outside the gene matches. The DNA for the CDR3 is TGTGCCAGCAGTTTATTGGGCGGGGGCTCCTACAATGAGCAGTTCTTC. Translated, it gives CASSLLGGGSYNEQFF.